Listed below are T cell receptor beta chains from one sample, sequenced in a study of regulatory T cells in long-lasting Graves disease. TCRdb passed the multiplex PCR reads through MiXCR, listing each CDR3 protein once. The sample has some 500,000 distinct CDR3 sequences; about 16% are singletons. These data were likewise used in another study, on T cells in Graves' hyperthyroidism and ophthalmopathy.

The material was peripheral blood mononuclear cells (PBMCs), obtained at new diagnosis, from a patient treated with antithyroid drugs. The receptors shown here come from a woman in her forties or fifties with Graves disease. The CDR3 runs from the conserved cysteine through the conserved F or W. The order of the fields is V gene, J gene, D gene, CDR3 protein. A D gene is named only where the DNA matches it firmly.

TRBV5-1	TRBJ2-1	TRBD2	CASSLTSGGSLFNEQFF
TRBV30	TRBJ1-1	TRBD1	CAWTTRDRENTEAFF
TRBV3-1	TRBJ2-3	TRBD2	CASSLSPSGAADTQYF
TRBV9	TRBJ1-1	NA	CASSVGLGYTEAFF
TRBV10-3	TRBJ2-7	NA	CAISPNRDNYYF
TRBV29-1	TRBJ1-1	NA	CSVDPIGENTEAFF
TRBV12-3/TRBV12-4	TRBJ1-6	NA	CASSLGQFISPLHF
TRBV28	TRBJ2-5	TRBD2	CASTWGGQETQYF
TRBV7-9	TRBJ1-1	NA	CASSLGGIANTEAFF
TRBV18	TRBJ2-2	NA	CASSPPGATNTGELFF
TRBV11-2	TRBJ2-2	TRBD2	CASSRGTSGNTGELFF
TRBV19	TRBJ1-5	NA	CASSMEASNQPQHF
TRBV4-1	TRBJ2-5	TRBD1	CASSHRDRGETQYF
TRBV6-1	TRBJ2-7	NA	CASSLRGYSYEQYF